Listed below are T cell receptor beta chains from one sample, sequenced in a study of T cell responses to AZD1222 COVID-19 vaccine. The method was immunoSEQ multiplex PCR; TCRdb's version includes in-frame clones alone and lacks a portion of them. The data hold about 150,000 clones, with about 92% observed a single time. Sample: peripheral blood, taken on day 0 of AZD1222 vaccination. These receptors originate from an adult in good health. CDR3s include the opening cysteine and the closing phenylalanine or tryptophan. The order of the fields is V gene, J gene, D gene, clone size, CDR3 protein, CDR3 DNA. A D gene is named only where the DNA matches it firmly. Rows may omit the clone size; those that give it use once, few, many or a size class.

TRBV6-5	TRBJ2-1	NA	NA	CASSRDTYSYNEQFF	TGTGCCAGCAGTCGGGACACCTACTCATACAATGAGCAGTTCTTC
TRBV7-9	TRBJ1-6	NA	NA	CASTPSGGDSPLHF	TGTGCCAGCACCCCTTCGGGGGGAGATTCACCCCTCCACTTT
TRBV28	TRBJ1-2	TRBD1	NA	CASSLGDRVSGYTF	TGTGCCAGCAGCTTAGGGGACAGGGTCTCTGGCTACACCTTC
TRBV7-9	TRBJ2-5	TRBD2	NA	CASSPRTSGVQETQYF	TGTGCCAGCAGCCCCCGGACTAGCGGGGTACAAGAGACCCAGTACTTC
TRBV7-2	TRBJ1-1	NA	NA	CASSSRPLDTEAFF	TGTGCCAGCAGCAGCCGACCCTTGGACACTGAAGCTTTCTTT
TRBV12-5	TRBJ1-2	TRBD1	NA	CASGLPRDSGPLNYGYTF	TGTGCTAGTGGTTTGCCCCGGGACAGCGGACCTCTTAACTATGGCTACACCTTC
TRBV5-4	TRBJ2-1	NA	NA	CASSLGSGVLRNEQFF	TGTGCCAGCAGCTTGGGATCAGGGGTTCTAAGAAATGAGCAGTTCTTC
TRBV5-1	TRBJ1-2	TRBD1	NA	CASSPGDSSSAGYTF	TGCGCCAGCAGCCCGGGGGACAGCAGTTCGGCGGGCTACACCTTC
TRBV9	TRBJ2-2	NA	NA	CASSVEATGELFF	TGTGCCAGCAGCGTAGAGGCCACCGGGGAGCTGTTTTTT
TRBV4-2	TRBJ2-3	NA	NA	CASSQVGRGPTDTQYF	TGTGCCAGCAGCCAAGTCGGACGGGGACCCACAGATACGCAGTATTTT
TRBV6-5	TRBJ1-3	NA	NA	CASSFIGGNTIYF	TGTGCCAGCAGTTTCATTGGGGGAAACACCATATATTTT
TRBV4-2	TRBJ1-1	NA	NA	CASSQVSAGGDTEAFF	TGTGCCAGCAGCCAAGTTTCTGCGGGGGGGGACACTGAAGCTTTCTTT
TRBV5-4	TRBJ2-1	TRBD2	once	CASSTGTSGGVEQFF	TGTGCCAGCAGCACCGGGACTAGCGGGGGGGTCGAGCAGTTCTTC
TRBV4-3	TRBJ2-2	NA	NA	CASSQSPAQWGEPNTGELFF	TGCGCCAGCAGCCAAAGCCCCGCTCAGTGGGGGGAGCCGAACACCGGGGAGCTGTTTTTT
TRBV18	TRBJ2-7	NA	NA	CASSPGVARDIEQYF	TGTGCCAGCTCACCAGGAGTGGCCAGGGATATCGAGCAGTACTTC
TRBV7-6	TRBJ1-6	TRBD1	NA	CASSPLGGQGNSPLHF	TGTGCCAGCAGTCCCTTAGGGGGACAGGGCAATTCACCCCTCCACTTT